A selection of T cell receptor beta chains follows, all from one sample in a study of cytomegalovirus exposure and HLA in healthy donors. Assay used: immunoSEQ multiplex PCR; TCRdb lists only in-frame clones, some missing. Among over 150,000 clones, 65% to 90% were seen once, and the ten largest hold approximately 2.4%. Sequenced input: PBMCs. Every receptor here comes from a woman aged 18-30 years in good health and CMV-seronegative. Both conserved end residues are part of each CDR3. A D gene is named only where the DNA matches it firmly. Expanded clones get a size class; other rows say once, few or many, or leave the size out.

J | V | D | size | DNA | CDR3
TRBJ1-2 | TRBV7-6 | TRBD1 | - | TGTGCCAGCAGCCGCGGGACAGTATATGGCTACACCTTC | CASSRGTVYGYTF
TRBJ2-7 | TRBV7-2 | TRBD2 | - | TGTGCCAGCAGCTTATTCCGCCAGCGGGGGTTTTTC | CASSLFRQRGFF
TRBJ1-2 | TRBV6-1 | - | - | TGTGCCAGCAGTGAAGGCCCGGGACTTAAAAACTATGGCTACACCTTC | CASSEGPGLKNYGYTF
TRBJ1-1 | TRBV6-5 | - | - | TGTGCCAGCAGTTACCAAGCAACCTTAACTGAAGCTTTCTTT | CASSYQATLTEAFF
TRBJ1-6 | TRBV5-1 | - | - | TGCGCCAGACGGGACAACTATAATTCACCCCTCCACTTT | CARRDNYNSPLHF
TRBJ1-2 | TRBV7-2 | - | - | TGTGCCAGCAGCCTAAACTCAGGGCCGCGTGGCTACACCTTC | CASSLNSGPRGYTF
TRBJ2-5 | TRBV7-9 | TRBD2 | - | TGTGCCAGCAGCTCCACCACAGCGGGGCACAGCCAAGAGACCCAGTACTTC | CASSSTTAGHSQETQYF
TRBJ1-1 | TRBV5-1 | - | - | TGCGCCAGCAGCTTGATCACATCTAGAAGGAACACTGAAGCTTTCTTT | CASSLITSRRNTEAFF
TRBJ1-1 | TRBV5-4 | TRBD1 | once | TGTGCCAGCAGCTATTCCAGGGGGGACACTGAAGCTTTCTTT | CASSYSRGDTEAFF
TRBJ1-5 | TRBV6-5 | - | - | TGTGCCAGCAGTTATATTAGCGGCAATCAGCCCCAGCATTTT | CASSYISGNQPQHF
TRBJ1-2 | TRBV6-5 | TRBD1 | - | TGTGCCAGCAGTTACTCCTCAGGGGGAGACTATGGCTACACCTTC | CASSYSSGGDYGYTF
TRBJ1-2 | TRBV29-1 | - | few | TGCAGCGTTCCAGCAGGGGCCGATGGCTACACCTTC | CSVPAGADGYTF
TRBJ2-7 | TRBV9 | - | - | TGTGCCAGCAGCGCAGCAGGGTATAGCTACGAGCAGTACTTC | CASSAAGYSYEQYF
TRBJ2-5 | TRBV29-1 | TRBD1 | - | TGCAGCGCCCCAGGGGGTTCAGAGACCCAGTACTTC | CSAPGGSETQYF
TRBJ2-3 | TRBV11-2 | TRBD1 | once | TGTGCCAGCAGCCCGCGGACAGGCCGAGATACGCAGTATTTT | CASSPRTGRDTQYF
TRBJ2-1 | TRBV5-1 | TRBD2 | many | TGCGCCAGCAGCCCGTATAGGGGAGGGCTTTCGAATGAGCAGTTCTTC | CASSPYRGGLSNEQFF
TRBJ1-2 | TRBV27 | TRBD1 | - | TGTGCCAGCAGTTTGGGTAGGGGGCATGGCTACACCTTC | CASSLGRGHGYTF
TRBJ2-7 | TRBV6-1 | TRBD2 | - | TGTGCCAGCAGTGAGGCTAGCGGGGGGGCCTACGAGCAGTACTTC | CASSEASGGAYEQYF
TRBJ1-2 | TRBV29-1 | TRBD1 | - | TGCAGCGTTTTGACAGGGCTTAACTACGGCTACACCTTC | CSVLTGLNYGYTF
TRBJ2-1 | TRBV4-1 | TRBD2 | once | TGCGCCAGCAGCCTACTAAGCGGGAGCTCCTACAATGAGCAGTTCTTC | CASSLLSGSSYNEQFF
TRBJ2-7 | TRBV7-9 | TRBD2 | - | TGTGCCAGCAGCTTTTTAGCGGGAGGGCTCTACGAGCAGTACTTC | CASSFLAGGLYEQYF
TRBJ2-3 | TRBV5-1 | TRBD1 | - | TGCGCCAGCAGCGCCGAGAGGGGGCGCATTTCGGATACGCAGTATTTT | CASSAERGRISDTQYF
TRBJ2-2 | TRBV29-1 | - | - | TGCAGCGTGAGAGCTAGCACCGGGGAGCTGTTTTTT | CSVRASTGELFF
TRBJ1-2 | TRBV9 | - | - | TGTGCCAGCAGCTTACGGGAGGGAGGCGGTGGCTACACCTTC | CASSLREGGGGYTF
TRBJ2-3 | TRBV20-1 | - | - | TGCAGTGCTCCAGGGTCAGATACGCAGTATTTT | CSAPGSDTQYF
TRBJ1-2 | TRBV29-1 | TRBD1 | - | TGCAGCGTCTCGACAGGGGTGGGTGGCTACACCTTC | CSVSTGVGGYTF
TRBJ2-2 | TRBV11-2 | - | - | TGTGCCAGCAGCTTATCATCCGGGGAGCTGTTTTTT | CASSLSSGELFF
TRBJ2-1 | TRBV15 | TRBD2 | - | TGTGCCACCAGCAGAGTAGCGGGGTCCTCCTACAATGAGCAGTTCTTC | CATSRVAGSSYNEQFF
TRBJ1-2 | TRBV5-1 | - | - | TGCGCCAGCAGCTTTACTGCTGATGGCTACACCTTC | CASSFTADGYTF
TRBJ2-1 | TRBV4-3 | - | once | TGCGCCAGCAGCCAAGATTCCGGGACTCACACCTACAATGAGCAGTTCTTC | CASSQDSGTHTYNEQFF
TRBJ2-2 | TRBV9 | - | - | TGTGCCAGCAGCGTAGAATTAGGGGCCACCGGGGAGCTGTTTTTT | CASSVELGATGELFF
TRBJ2-3 | TRBV5-6 | - | - | TGTGCCAGCAGCTTGGAGTCGCGACCGAATTCCCGGGCAGATACGCAGTATTTT | CASSLESRPNSRADTQYF
TRBJ1-1 | TRBV7-9 | - | - | TGTGCCCGTCAGGACAACGAGAACACTGAAGCTTTCTTT | CARQDNENTEAFF
TRBJ2-3 | TRBV30 | - | - | TGTGCCTGGAGTGTCGGCAGGGCCTCGGCAGATACGCAGTATTTT | CAWSVGRASADTQYF
TRBJ2-5 | TRBV7-3 | - | - | TGTGCCAGCAGCTTCTCGGGACTCGCGGAGACCCAGTACTTC | CASSFSGLAETQYF
TRBJ2-1 | TRBV2 | TRBD2 | - | TGTGCCAGCAGTACCCCACCGGGACTAGCGGGAGTGGGCTACAATGAGCAGTTCTTC | CASSTPPGLAGVGYNEQFF
TRBJ2-3 | TRBV19 | - | - | TGTGCCAGTAGGATCGAGGCCCGGGCAGATACGCAGTATTTT | CASRIEARADTQYF
TRBJ2-2 | TRBV5-1 | - | - | TGCGCCAGCAGCTTGAAATCTAGGCAATTCACCGGGGAGCTGTTTTTT | CASSLKSRQFTGELFF
TRBJ2-7 | TRBV5-1 | - | - | TGCGCCAGCAGCTTGGGGGCGGGCGAGCAGTACTTC | CASSLGAGEQYF
TRBJ2-2 | TRBV9 | - | - | TGTGCCAGCAGCGTAATCTATAGTACGGGGGAGCTGTTTTTT | CASSVIYSTGELFF
TRBJ2-7 | TRBV5-6 | TRBD1 | few | TGTGCCAGCAGCTTAAAGGGACAGGACTCCTACGAGCAGTACTTC | CASSLKGQDSYEQYF
TRBJ2-5 | TRBV4-3 | - | - | TGCGCCAGCAGCCAAGAAGAGGAGCACAGGGCGCAAGAGACCCAGTACTTC | CASSQEEEHRAQETQYF
TRBJ2-7 | TRBV2 | - | once | TGTGCCAGCAGTTTACAGGCTTACGAGCAGTACTTC | CASSLQAYEQYF
TRBJ1-1 | TRBV12-5 | - | - | TGTGCTAGTGGTTTGGTCTGGGGGCTGAACACTGAAGCTTTCTTT | CASGLVWGLNTEAFF
TRBJ2-7 | TRBV12-5 | TRBD1 | - | TGTGCTAGTGGAAATGACAGGGGCTACTCCTACGAGCAGTACTTC | CASGNDRGYSYEQYF
TRBJ2-7 | TRBV6-6 | - | once | TGTGCCAGCAGTTATATATCGGGCGAGCAGTACTTC | CASSYISGEQYF
TRBJ1-2 | TRBV27 | - | - | TGTGCCAGCAGTTCGTCCATACTGTCGTATGGCTACACCTTC | CASSSSILSYGYTF